This TCR beta chain was observed in a study of cytomegalovirus exposure and HLA in healthy donors. Amplification used 60 Vbeta primers and 13 Jbeta primers. TCRdb keeps only in-frame clones here, not all; method: immunoSEQ multiplex PCR. Among approximately 160,000 clones listed, roughly 70% were seen once. The sample comprised PBMCs. The source of this sequence is a middle-aged woman in good health and CMV-seropositive.

CDR3 coding DNA: TGTGCCAGCAGTTACCTGTACGAGCAGTACTTC. It is translated as CASSYLYEQYF. J is TRBJ2-7 and V is TRBV6-5; D uncertain. CDR1 is MNHEY and CDR2 is SVGAGI in the germline V gene. V lost 2 bases, J lost 4 bases, and 3 bases lay in between. The CDR3 is 11 amino acids.